A single sample gave rise to the 25 T cell receptor beta chains below, sequenced in a study of shared T cell receptors in the human thymus (dated by TCRdb to the early 2020s). Libraries came from the immunoSEQ multiplex PCR assay. TCRdb took this table from immuneACCESS and kept in-frame rearrangements with V and J called. Such tables lack part of the clones; where checked against another copy, unresolved V genes explain under half of the gap, and the rest is unexplained. The sample contains some 700,000 clones, 70% to 90% of them found a single time. In total, the top ten clones hold around 0.0094% of the sample. These data are also associated with another study on human thymus T cells.

The sample was thymocytes. These receptor sequences come from a girl under two years old with a congenital heart defect. Donor details come from another sample of the same person, matched by shared clones.

The CDR3: CASSGQGQETQYF. The DNA of the CDR3 is TGTGCCAGCAGCGGACAGGGCCAAGAGACCCAGTACTTC. The chain joins TRBV25-1 to TRBJ2-5; TRBD1 matches at 8 bases. V lost 6 bases, J lost 1 base, and 1 base stayed unmatched. CDR1 is MGHDK, CDR2 SYGVNS, per germline. This CDR3 has 13 residues.

The chain joins TRBV9 to TRBJ1-6; D is uncertain. Trimming removed 3 bases from V and 4 bases from J, with 11 bases in between. In germline, CDR1 is SGDLS, CDR2 YYNGEE. The CDR3 has 15 amino acids. The CDR3 reads CASSGPGVYNSPLHF. In nucleotides, the CDR3 is TGTGCCAGCAGCGGGCCAGGTGTTTATAATTCACCCCTCCACTTT.

This CDR3 is CASSQEPPNSEKLFF. The CDR3 coding sequence is TGCGCCAGCAGCCAAGAACCCCCCAACAGCGAAAAACTGTTTTTT. This chain uses TRBV4-1 with TRBJ1-4; D not certain. V lost 0 bases and J 8 bases, leaving 13 bases between the germline ends. Germline V lookup: CDR1 MGHRA, CDR2 YSYEKL. The CDR3 loop spans 15 amino acids.

The chain employs TRBV12-5 and TRBJ2-4; D uncertain. Germline CDR1 and CDR2: LGHNT and FRNRAP. V was pared by 8 bases and J by 0 bases, with 14 bases between. The CDR3 is made up of 15 amino acids. In nucleotides, the CDR3 is TGTGCTAGTACCCACAGTGCCCTAGCCAAAAACATTCAGTACTTC. Protein sequence: CASTHSALAKNIQYF.

V usage is TRBV6-1 and J usage is TRBJ2-5; perhaps TRBD1 as D (6 bases). This CDR3 has 15 residues. Trimming removed 6 bases at V and 3 bases at J, with 17 bases between. Germline V gene data show CDR1 as MNHNS and CDR2 as SASEGT. In DNA form, the CDR3 reads TGTGCCAGCAGGGCAGACAGGAGCCAAGAAGAGACCCAGTACTTC. It specifies CASRADRSQEETQYF.

The rearrangement joins TRBV7-4 to TRBJ1-2; 7 bases are shared with TRBD1. The length of the CDR3 is 14 residues. Germline CDR1 is SGHVT and CDR2 is SQSDAQ. V lost 1 base, J lost 8 bases, and 7 bases stayed unmatched. The CDR3 DNA reads as TGTGCCAGCAGCTTAGTAGAGACAGGGTTCGGCTACACCTTC. This translates into CASSLVETGFGYTF. The whole variable domain, filled in from reference TRBV7-4 and TRBJ1-2, reads GAGVSQSPRYKVAKRGRDVALRCDSISGHVTLYWYRQTLGQGSEVLTYSQSDAQRDKSGRPSGRFSAERPERSVSTLKIQRTEQGDSAVYLCASSLVETGFGYTFGSGTRLTVV.

This sequence joins TRBV28 and TRBJ2-1; 10 bases match TRBD1. V shed 2 bases and J 0 bases; nucleotides not matched to a gene: 10. CDR1 is MDHEN and CDR2 is SYDVKM in the germline V gene. The CDR3 is 19 residues long. CDR3 loop: CASSLAGPGQGSSYNEQFF. The DNA of the CDR3 is TGTGCCAGCAGTTTAGCCGGACCGGGACAGGGGTCCTCCTACAATGAGCAGTTCTTC.

The J gene is TRBJ2-7, the V gene TRBV6-5; 7 nucleotides line up with TRBD2. Germline loops: CDR1 MNHEY, CDR2 SVGAGI. The CDR3 runs to 12 residues. Trimming took 5 bases from V and 7 from J; bases not matched to a gene: 5. CDR3 protein: CASSPAGEEQYF. CDR3 nucleotide sequence: TGTGCCAGCAGTCCGGCGGGGGAGGAGCAGTACTTC.

The chain has TRBV6-5 and TRBJ1-2; no definite D call. In germline, CDR1 is MNHEY, CDR2 SVGAGI. The germline V and J ends were trimmed by 8 bases and 4 bases, with 8 bases remaining between them. The CDR3 length is 11 residues. CDR3 sequence (DNA): TGTGCCAGCGGAGGATTCTATGGCTACACCTTC. Translated, it gives CASGGFYGYTF.

This clone turned up a few times. This chain uses TRBV28 with TRBJ1-2; no reliable D call. Per germline, CDR1 MDHEN and CDR2 SYDVKM. This CDR3 is built from 16 residues. V lost 5 bases, J lost 4 bases, and 20 bases lay in between. This CDR3 reads CASSLHPRDTGYGYTF. CDR3 bases: TGTGCCAGCAGTCTTCACCCCCGGGATACGGGCTATGGCTACACCTTC.

The genes are TRBV5-1 and TRBJ2-7; D might be TRBD1 (6 bases). Between the trimmed V and J ends, which lost 4 bases and 2 bases, there was a span of 22 bases. Germline V gene data show CDR1 as SGHRS and CDR2 as YFSETQ. The CDR3 sequence is 17 residues long. DNA for the CDR3: TGCGCCAGCAGCCCCGGAAAGCCGGGACACTTACCCTACGAGCAGTACTTC. Protein product: CASSPGKPGHLPYEQYF.

The rearrangement links TRBV28 to TRBJ1-3, with a possible D match to TRBD1 (6 bases). V was clipped by 5 bases and J by 0 bases, with 17 bases between them. Germline assignment: CDR1 MDHEN and CDR2 SYDVKM. This CDR3 is built from 17 residues. DNA of the CDR3: TGTGCCAGCAGTACCCAGGACGGACAGAGCTCTGGAAACACCATATATTTT. It specifies CASSTQDGQSSGNTIYF. The whole variable domain, filled in from reference TRBV28 and TRBJ1-3, reads DVKVTQSSRYLVKRTGEKVFLECVQDMDHENMFWYRQDPGLGLRLIYFSYDVKMKEKGDIPEGYSVSREKKERFSLILESASTNQTSMYLCASSTQDGQSSGNTIYFGEGSWLTVV.

This rearrangement joins TRBV5-6 to TRBJ1-2; 9 bases are a match to TRBD1. CDR3 length: 14 amino acids. From germline, CDR1 is SGHDT and CDR2 YYEEEE. V shed 0 bases and J 8 bases; nucleotides not matched to a gene: 5. CDR3 amino acids: CASSLGQGGLGYTF. In DNA, the CDR3 is TGTGCCAGCAGCTTGGGACAGGGGGGTTTGGGCTACACCTTC.

This rearrangement joins TRBV6-5 to TRBJ1-3; TRBD1 matches 8 bases. In germline, CDR1 is MNHEY, CDR2 SVGAGI. The CDR3 length is 16 residues. The V gene end was trimmed by 1 base and the J gene end by 2 bases; junction bases not matched to a gene: 4. The CDR3 DNA sequence: TGTGCCAGCAGTTACTGGGCGGACAGGGCTGGAAACACCATATATTTT. Protein sequence: CASSYWADRAGNTIYF.

This chain joins TRBV5-1 and TRBJ2-1; possible D gene TRBD1, 5 bases. V dropped 3 bases and J dropped 7 bases, with 20 bases sitting between them. Per the germline V gene, CDR1 is SGHRS and CDR2 is YFSETQ. This CDR3 contains 16 residues. The CDR3 DNA is TGCGCCAGCAGCTCGACCAGGGTCCCCCGATTAAATGAGCAGTTCTTC. Its protein is CASSSTRVPRLNEQFF.

The genes are TRBV14 and TRBJ2-3, with 13 bases lining up with TRBD2. The CDR3 covers 19 residues. After removal of 3 bases from V and 0 bases from J, the junction contained 9 bases not matched to a gene. Germline CDR1 is SGHDN and CDR2 is FVKESK. CDR3 DNA: TGTGCCAGCAGCCAGGCGGGACTAGCGGGGAACCCTAGCACAGATACGCAGTATTTT. It codes for CASSQAGLAGNPSTDTQYF. The complete variable domain, with remaining parts taken from reference TRBV14 and TRBJ2-3, reads EAGVTQFPSHSVIEKGQTVTLRCDPISGHDNLYWYRRVMGKEIKFLLHFVKESKQDESGMPNNRFLAERTGGTYSTLKVQPAELEDSGVYFCASSQAGLAGNPSTDTQYFGPGTRLTVL.

The genes are TRBV6-1 and TRBJ2-3, with TRBD2 as a possible D gene (5 bases). Germline CDR1 and CDR2: MNHNS and SASEGT. The V end lost 2 bases, the J end lost 3 bases, and 15 bases lay between the germline ends. The CDR3 runs 16 residues. CDR3: CASSEFGSRGTDTQYF. The CDR3 nucleotides are TGTGCCAGCAGTGAATTTGGGAGCCGCGGGACAGATACGCAGTATTTT.

The chain recombines TRBV28 with TRBJ1-5, with D possibly TRBD1 on 6 matching bases. The CDR3 loop spans 19 amino acids. Per the germline V gene, CDR1 is MDHEN and CDR2 is SYDVKM. V was pared by 1 base and J by 4 bases, with 23 bases between. The CDR3 DNA sequence: TGTGCCAGCAGTTTATTACAGGGCAACAGGGCCATAGGGAATCAGCCCCAGCATTTT. This encodes CASSLLQGNRAIGNQPQHF.

The chain employs TRBV25-1 and TRBJ1-1, with unresolved D. CDR1 and CDR2 from the germline V gene are MGHDK and SYGVNS. V shed 4 bases and J shed 2 bases, with 20 bases lying between them. The CDR3 runs 17 residues. The CDR3 nucleotides are TGTGCCAGCAGTGGCCTGTTGGCAGGATATACCAACACTGAAGCTTTCTTT. Encoded protein: CASSGLLAGYTNTEAFF.

The chain uses TRBV28 and TRBJ1-5; a possible D gene is TRBD1 (5 bases). CDR1 is MDHEN and CDR2 is SYDVKM in the germline V gene. This CDR3 is 12 amino acids long. Trimming removed 6 bases at V and 6 bases at J, with 9 bases between. CDR3 in DNA: TGTGCCAGCAGGGACATATCTCAGCCCCAGCATTTT. Protein product: CASRDISQPQHF.

The genes are TRBV5-4 and TRBJ1-2; weak D call: TRBD1 (5 bases). CDR1 SGHNT and CDR2 YYREEE come from the germline V gene (reference sequence). This CDR3 has 15 amino acids. Trimming cost V 0 bases and J 5 bases, with 14 bases left between them. The CDR3, as DNA: TGTGCCAGCAGCTTGGTTTCGCAGGGTGAATATGGCTACACCTTC. As protein: CASSLVSQGEYGYTF.

The chain uses TRBV14 and TRBJ1-1; 12 bases agree with TRBD1. The CDR3 sequence is 17 residues long. V was clipped by 0 bases and J by 0 bases; unmatched bases: 2. Looked up from germline, CDR1 is SGHDN and CDR2 is FVKESK. DNA of the CDR3: TGTGCCAGCAGCCAAGACGGGACAGGGGGCTTGAACACTGAAGCTTTCTTT. It specifies CASSQDGTGGLNTEAFF.

The gene calls are TRBV6-5 and TRBJ1-2; 9 bases fit TRBD1. The germline V gene encodes CDR1 MNHEY and CDR2 SVGAGI. The CDR3 is 15 amino acids. V lost 2 bases and J lost 3; bases outside the gene matches: 4. CDR3 amino acids: CASSYRTGVDYGYTF. The CDR3 DNA is TGTGCCAGCAGTTACCGGACAGGGGTTGACTATGGCTACACCTTC.

This clone was detected once. CDR3 DNA: TGTGCCAGCAGCTTACGACAAGGGTGGGGACTAGCGGGGGCCCCGGCCCAGTACTTC. Translating gives CASSLRQGWGLAGAPAQYF. The chain couples TRBV7-8 to TRBJ2-5, with 14 positions matching TRBD2. Per germline, CDR1 SGHVS and CDR2 FQNEAQ. The CDR3 covers 19 residues. V dropped 2 bases and J dropped 9; count of bases not matched to a gene: 17.

The V gene is TRBV27, the J gene TRBJ2-4, with D possibly TRBD2 on 6 matching bases. Germline V gene lookup returns CDR1 MNHEY and CDR2 SMNVEV (reference sequence). This CDR3 has 17 residues. Trimming cost V 4 bases and J 8 bases, with 24 bases left between them. The CDR3 here is CASSSLLHRGWEDIQYF. The CDR3 DNA sequence: TGTGCCAGCAGTTCCCTCCTCCACCGGGGGTGGGAAGACATTCAGTACTTC.